This T cell receptor beta chain was recorded in a study of OX40 agonist ivuxolimab in advanced cancers. Between the trimmed V and J ends, which lost 2 bases and 1 base, there was a span of 5 bases. The CDR3 consists of 13 residues. The V gene's germline CDR1 is SGHNT and CDR2 YYREEE (reference sequence). Samples were taken at baseline and on day 1 of cycles 4 and 7. In this sample, this clone turned up once. The repertoire was sequenced with immunoSEQ multiplex PCR; TCRdb's copy has only in-frame clones and lacks some. This sample has about 26,000 clones, with roughly three quarters found just once. V gene TRBV5-4 combines with J gene TRBJ2-3; no firm D call. This clonotype originated in an adult with an advanced solid tumor such as melanoma, head and neck, liver or kidney cancer. The specimen was CD4+ or CD8+ T cells sorted from blood, collected in a trial of the OX40 agonist ivuxolimab. CDR3 nucleotides: TGTGCCAGCAGCTTATCCGGCACAGATACGCAGTATTTT. It translates to CASSLSGTDTQYF.